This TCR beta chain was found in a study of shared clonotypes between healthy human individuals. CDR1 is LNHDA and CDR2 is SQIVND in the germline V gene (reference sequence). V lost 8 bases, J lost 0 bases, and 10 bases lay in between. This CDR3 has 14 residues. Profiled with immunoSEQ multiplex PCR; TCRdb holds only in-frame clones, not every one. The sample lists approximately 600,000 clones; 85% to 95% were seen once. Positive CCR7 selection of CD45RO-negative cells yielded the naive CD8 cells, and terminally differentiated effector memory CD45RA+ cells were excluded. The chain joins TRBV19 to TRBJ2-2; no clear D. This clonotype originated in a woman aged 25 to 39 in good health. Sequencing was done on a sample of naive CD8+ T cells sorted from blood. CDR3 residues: CASGTLANTGELFF. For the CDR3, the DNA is TGTGCCAGTGGCACTTTGGCGAACACCGGGGAGCTGTTTTTT.